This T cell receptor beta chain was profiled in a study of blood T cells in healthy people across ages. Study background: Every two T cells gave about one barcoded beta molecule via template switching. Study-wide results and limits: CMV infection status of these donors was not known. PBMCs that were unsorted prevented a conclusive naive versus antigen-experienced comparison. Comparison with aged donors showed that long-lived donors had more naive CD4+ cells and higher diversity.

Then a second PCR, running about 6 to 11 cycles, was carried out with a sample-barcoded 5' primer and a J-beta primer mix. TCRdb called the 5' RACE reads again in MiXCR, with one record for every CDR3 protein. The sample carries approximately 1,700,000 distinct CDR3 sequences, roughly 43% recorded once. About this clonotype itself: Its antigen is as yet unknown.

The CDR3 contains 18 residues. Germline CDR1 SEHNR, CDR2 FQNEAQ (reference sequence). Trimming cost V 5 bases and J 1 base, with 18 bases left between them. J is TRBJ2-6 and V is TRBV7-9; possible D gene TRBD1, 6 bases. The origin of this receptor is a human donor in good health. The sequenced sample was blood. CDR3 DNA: TGTGCCAGCAGCCTCCCGGAGTCAGGGGTTTCTGGGGCCAACGTCCTGACTTTC. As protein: CASSLPESGVSGANVLTF.